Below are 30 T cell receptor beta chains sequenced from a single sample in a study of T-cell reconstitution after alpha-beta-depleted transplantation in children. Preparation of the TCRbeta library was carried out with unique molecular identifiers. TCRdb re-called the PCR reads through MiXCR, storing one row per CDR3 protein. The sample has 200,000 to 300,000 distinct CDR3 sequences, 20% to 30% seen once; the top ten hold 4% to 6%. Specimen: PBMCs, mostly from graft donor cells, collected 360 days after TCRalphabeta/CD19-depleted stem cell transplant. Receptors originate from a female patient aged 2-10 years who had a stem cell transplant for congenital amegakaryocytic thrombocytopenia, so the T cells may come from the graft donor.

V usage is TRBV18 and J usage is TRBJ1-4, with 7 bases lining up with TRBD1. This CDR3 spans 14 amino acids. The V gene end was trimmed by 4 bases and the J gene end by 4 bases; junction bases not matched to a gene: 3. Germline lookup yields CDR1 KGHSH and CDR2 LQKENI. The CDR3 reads CASSRGGSNEKLFF. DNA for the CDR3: TGTGCCAGCTCACGAGGGGGCAGTAATGAAAAACTGTTTTTT.

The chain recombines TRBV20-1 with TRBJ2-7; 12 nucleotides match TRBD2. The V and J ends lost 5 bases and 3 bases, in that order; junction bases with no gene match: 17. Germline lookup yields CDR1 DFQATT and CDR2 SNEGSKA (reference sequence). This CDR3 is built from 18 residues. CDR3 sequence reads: CSASETSGGPGGVYEQYF. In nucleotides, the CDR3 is TGCAGTGCTTCTGAGACTAGCGGGGGCCCCGGGGGGGTCTACGAGCAGTACTTC.

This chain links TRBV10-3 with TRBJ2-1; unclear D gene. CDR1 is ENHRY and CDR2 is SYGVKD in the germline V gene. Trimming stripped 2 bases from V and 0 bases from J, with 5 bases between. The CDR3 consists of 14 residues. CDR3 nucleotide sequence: TGTGCCATCAGTGAGCAGAGCTCCTACAATGAGCAGTTCTTC. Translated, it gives CAISEQSSYNEQFF.

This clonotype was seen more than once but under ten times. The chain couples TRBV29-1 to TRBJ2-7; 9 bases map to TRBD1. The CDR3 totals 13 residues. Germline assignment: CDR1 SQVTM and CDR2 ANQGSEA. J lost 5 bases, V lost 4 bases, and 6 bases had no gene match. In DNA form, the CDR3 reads TGCAGCGTTGTAGGGGACAGGGTCAACGAGCAGTACTTC. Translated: CSVVGDRVNEQYF.

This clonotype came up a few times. CDR3 sequence: CASSQVEGSYEQYF. In nucleotides, the CDR3 is TGCGCCAGCAGCCAAGTCGAGGGCAGCTACGAGCAGTACTTC. The rearrangement joins TRBV4-1 to TRBJ2-7; tentatively, D is TRBD2 (5 bases). Germline V lookup: CDR1 MGHRA, CDR2 YSYEKL. The CDR3 is made up of 14 amino acids. Trimming cost V 1 base and J 3 bases, with 10 bases left between them.

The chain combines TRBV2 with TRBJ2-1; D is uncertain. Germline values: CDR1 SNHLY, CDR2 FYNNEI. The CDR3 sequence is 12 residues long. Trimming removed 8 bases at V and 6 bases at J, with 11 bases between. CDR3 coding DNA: TGTGCCAGCGGCAGCTGGCGCAATGAGCAGTTCTTC. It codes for CASGSWRNEQFF. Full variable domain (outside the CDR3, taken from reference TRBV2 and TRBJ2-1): EPEVTQTPSHQVTQMGQEVILRCVPISNHLYFYWYRQILGQKVEFLVSFYNNEISEKSEIFDDQFSVERPDGSNFTLKIRSTKLEDSAMYFCASGSWRNEQFFGPGTRLTVL.

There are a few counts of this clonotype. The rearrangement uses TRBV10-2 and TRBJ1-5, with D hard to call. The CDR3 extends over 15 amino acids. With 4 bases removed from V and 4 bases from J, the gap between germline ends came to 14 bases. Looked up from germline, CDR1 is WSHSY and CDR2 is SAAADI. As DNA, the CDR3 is TGCGCCAGCAGTGCCGCAGTCCTCAAAAATCAGCCCCAGCATTTT. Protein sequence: CASSAAVLKNQPQHF.

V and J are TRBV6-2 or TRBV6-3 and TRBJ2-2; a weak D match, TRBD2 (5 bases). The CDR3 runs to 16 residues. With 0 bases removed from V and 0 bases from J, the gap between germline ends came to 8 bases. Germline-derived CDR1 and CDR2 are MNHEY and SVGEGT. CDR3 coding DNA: TGTGCCAGCAGTTACTCCAGCGGATCGAACACCGGGGAGCTGTTTTTT. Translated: CASSYSSGSNTGELFF.

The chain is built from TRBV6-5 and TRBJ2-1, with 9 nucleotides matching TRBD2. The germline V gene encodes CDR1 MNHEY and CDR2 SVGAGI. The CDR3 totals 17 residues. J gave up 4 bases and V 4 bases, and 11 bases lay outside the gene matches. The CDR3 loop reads CASSSRRGGEIYNEQFF. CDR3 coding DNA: TGTGCCAGCAGTTCAAGGCGGGGGGGAGAGATTTACAATGAGCAGTTCTTC.

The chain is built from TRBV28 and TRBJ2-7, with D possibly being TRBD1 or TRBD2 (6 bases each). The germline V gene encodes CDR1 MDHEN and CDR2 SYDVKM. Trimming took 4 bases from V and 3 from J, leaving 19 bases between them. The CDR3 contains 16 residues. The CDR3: CASSSPQGRSSYEQYF. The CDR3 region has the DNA TGTGCCAGCAGTTCACCTCAGGGGAGGTCAAGCTACGAGCAGTACTTC.

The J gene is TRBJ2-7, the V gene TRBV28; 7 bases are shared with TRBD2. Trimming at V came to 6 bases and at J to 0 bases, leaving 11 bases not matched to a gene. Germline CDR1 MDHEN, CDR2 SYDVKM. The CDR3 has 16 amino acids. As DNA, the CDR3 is TGTGCCAGCAGCCCCTTGGGGGGGACCCACTCCTACGAGCAGTACTTC. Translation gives CASSPLGGTHSYEQYF.

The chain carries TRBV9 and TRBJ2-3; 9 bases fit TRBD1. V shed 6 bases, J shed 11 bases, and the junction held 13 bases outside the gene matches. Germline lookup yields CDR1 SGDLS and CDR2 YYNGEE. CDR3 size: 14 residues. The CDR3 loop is CASTPGTGSGGQYF. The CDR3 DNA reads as TGTGCCAGCACCCCCGGGACAGGGAGCGGTGGGCAGTATTTT.

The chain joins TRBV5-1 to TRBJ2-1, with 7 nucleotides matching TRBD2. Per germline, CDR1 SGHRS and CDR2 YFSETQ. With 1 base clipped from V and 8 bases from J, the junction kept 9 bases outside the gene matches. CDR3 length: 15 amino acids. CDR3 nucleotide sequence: TGCGCCAGCAGCTTGTGGCGGGGGAGGAGTTATGAGCAGTTCTTC. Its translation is CASSLWRGRSYEQFF.

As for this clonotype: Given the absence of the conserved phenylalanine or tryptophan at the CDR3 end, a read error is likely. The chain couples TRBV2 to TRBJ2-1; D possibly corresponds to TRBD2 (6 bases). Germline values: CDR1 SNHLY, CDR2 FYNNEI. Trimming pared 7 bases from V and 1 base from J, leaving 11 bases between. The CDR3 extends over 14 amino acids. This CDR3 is CASTSGRSYNEQFL. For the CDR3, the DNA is TGTGCCAGCACGTCAGGGAGGTCCTACAATGAGCAGTTCTTA.

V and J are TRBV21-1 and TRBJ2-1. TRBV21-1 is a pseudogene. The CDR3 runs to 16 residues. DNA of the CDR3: TGTGCCAGCAGCAAATTTGGTAGCCCGTCCTACAATGAGCAGTTCTTC. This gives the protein CASSKFGSPSYNEQFF.

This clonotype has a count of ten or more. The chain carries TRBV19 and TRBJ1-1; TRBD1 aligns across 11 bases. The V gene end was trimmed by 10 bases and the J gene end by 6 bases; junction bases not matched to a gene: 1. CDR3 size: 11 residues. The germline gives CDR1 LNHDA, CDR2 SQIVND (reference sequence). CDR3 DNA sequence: TGTGCCAAGGACAGGGGGCCTGAAGCTTTCTTT. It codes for CAKDRGPEAFF.

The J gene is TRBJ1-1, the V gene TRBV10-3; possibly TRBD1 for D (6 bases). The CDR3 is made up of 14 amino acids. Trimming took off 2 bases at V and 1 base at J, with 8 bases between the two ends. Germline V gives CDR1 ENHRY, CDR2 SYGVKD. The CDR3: CAISERTANTEAFF. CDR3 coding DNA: TGTGCCATCAGTGAGAGGACAGCGAACACTGAAGCTTTCTTT.

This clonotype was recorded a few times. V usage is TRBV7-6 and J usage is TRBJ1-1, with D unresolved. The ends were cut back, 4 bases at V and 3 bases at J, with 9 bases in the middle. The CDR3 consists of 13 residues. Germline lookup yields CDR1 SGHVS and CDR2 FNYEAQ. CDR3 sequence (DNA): TGTGCCAGCAGCTCTCGGTTGGACACTGAAGCTTTCTTT. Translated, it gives CASSSRLDTEAFF.

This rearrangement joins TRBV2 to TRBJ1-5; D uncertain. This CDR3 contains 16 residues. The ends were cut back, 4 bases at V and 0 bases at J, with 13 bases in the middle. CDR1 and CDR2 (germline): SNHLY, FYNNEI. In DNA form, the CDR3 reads TGTGCCAGCAGTGGCGGGCAACTTTATAGCAATCAGCCCCAGCATTTT. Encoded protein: CASSGGQLYSNQPQHF. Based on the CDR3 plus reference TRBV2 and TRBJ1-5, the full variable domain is EPEVTQTPSHQVTQMGQEVILRCVPISNHLYFYWYRQILGQKVEFLVSFYNNEISEKSEIFDDQFSVERPDGSNFTLKIRSTKLEDSAMYFCASSGGQLYSNQPQHFGDGTRLSIL.

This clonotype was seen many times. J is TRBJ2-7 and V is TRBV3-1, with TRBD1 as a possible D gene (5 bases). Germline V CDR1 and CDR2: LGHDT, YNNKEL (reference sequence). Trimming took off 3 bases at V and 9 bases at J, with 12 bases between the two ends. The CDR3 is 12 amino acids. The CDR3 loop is CASSQDNRRQYF. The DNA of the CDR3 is TGTGCCAGCAGCCAGGACAATAGGAGGCAGTACTTC.

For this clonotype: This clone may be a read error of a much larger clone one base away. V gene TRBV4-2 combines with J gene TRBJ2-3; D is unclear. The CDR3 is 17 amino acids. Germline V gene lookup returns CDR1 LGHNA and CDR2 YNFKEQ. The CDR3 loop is CASSQDRAVARTNTQYF. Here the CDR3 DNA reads TGTGCCAGCAGCCAAGATCGCGCGGTAGCACGCACAAATACGCAGTATTTT.

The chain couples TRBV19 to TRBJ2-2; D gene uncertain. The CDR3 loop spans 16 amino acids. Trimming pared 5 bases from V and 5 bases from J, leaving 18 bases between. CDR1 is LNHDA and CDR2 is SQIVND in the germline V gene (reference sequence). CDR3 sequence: CASSYGGGVSTGELFF. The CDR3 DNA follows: TGTGCCAGTAGTTACGGTGGTGGGGTTTCGACCGGGGAGCTGTTTTTT.

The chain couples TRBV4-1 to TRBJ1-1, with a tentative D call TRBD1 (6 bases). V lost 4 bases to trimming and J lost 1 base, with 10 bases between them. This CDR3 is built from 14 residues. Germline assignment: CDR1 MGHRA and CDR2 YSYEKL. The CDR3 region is CASSRGGPNTEAFF. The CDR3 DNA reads TGCGCCAGCAGCCGAGGGGGACCGAACACTGAAGCTTTCTTT.

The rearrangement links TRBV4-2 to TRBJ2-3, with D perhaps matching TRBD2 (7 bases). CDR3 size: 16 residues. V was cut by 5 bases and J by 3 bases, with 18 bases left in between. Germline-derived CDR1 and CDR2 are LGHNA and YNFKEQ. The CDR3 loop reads CASSVGGPVSTDTQYF. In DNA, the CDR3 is TGTGCCAGCAGCGTCGGGGGGCCGGTGAGTACAGATACGCAGTATTTT.

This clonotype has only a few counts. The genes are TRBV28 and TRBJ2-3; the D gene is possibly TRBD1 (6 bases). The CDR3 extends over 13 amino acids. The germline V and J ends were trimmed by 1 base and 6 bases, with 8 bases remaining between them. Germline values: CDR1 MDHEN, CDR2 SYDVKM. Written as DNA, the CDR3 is TGTGCCAGCAGTTTATCGCAGGGGGATACGCAGTATTTT. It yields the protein CASSLSQGDTQYF.

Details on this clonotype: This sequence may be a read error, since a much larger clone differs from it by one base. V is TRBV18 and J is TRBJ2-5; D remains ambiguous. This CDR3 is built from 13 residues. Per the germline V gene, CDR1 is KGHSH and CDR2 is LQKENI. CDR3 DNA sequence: TGTGCCAGCTCACCACCCTCGTTGGAGACCGAGTACTTC. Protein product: CASSPPSLETEYF.

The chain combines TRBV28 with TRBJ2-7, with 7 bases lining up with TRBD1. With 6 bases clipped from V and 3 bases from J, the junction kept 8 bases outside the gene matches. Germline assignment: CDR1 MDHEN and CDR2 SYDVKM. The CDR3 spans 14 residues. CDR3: CASSLDRPIYEQYF. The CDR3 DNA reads TGTGCCAGCAGCTTGGACAGGCCGATCTACGAGCAGTACTTC.

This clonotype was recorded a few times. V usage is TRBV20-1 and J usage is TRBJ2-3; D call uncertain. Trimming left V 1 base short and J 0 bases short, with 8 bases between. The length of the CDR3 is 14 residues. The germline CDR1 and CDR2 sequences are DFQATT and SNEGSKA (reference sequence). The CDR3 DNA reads TGCAGTGCTAGAGTGGCGGCGAGCACAGATACGCAGTATTTT. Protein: CSARVAASTDTQYF.

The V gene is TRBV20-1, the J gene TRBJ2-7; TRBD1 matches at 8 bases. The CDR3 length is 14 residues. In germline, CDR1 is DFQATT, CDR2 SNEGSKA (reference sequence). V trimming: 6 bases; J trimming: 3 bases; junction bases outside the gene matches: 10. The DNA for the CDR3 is TGCAGTGCGACAGGGGATCGATCGTTCTACGAGCAGTACTTC. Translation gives CSATGDRSFYEQYF.

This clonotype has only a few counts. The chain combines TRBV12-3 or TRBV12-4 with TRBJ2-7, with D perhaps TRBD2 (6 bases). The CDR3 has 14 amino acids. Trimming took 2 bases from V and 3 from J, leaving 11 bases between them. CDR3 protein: CASSLWRDYYEQYF. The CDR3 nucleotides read TGTGCCAGCAGTTTATGGCGGGATTACTACGAGCAGTACTTC.